Listed here are 31 T cell receptor beta chains from one sample, sequenced in a study of cytomegalovirus exposure and HLA in healthy donors. Primers included in the PCR were 60 Vbeta and 13 Jbeta primers. Libraries were prepared by immunoSEQ multiplex PCR; TCRdb keeps only in-frame clonotypes and omits some of them. The repertoire consists of about 130,000 clones, with around 83% occurring once and the leading ten covering over 0.95%. Sequences were obtained from PBMCs. Receptors were obtained from a girl aged 2 to 10 in good health and CMV-seronegative.

The J gene is TRBJ1-2, the V gene TRBV14, with D perhaps TRBD1 (6 bases). Germline CDR1 is SGHDN and CDR2 is FVKESK. The CDR3 covers 13 residues. V was clipped by 4 bases and J by 8 bases, with 14 bases between them. The CDR3 DNA is TGTGCCAGCAGCCCAACACAGGGACCGGGCTACACCTTC. Protein product: CASSPTQGPGYTF. The full variable domain, rest sourced from reference TRBV14 and TRBJ1-2, is EAGVTQFPSHSVIEKGQTVTLRCDPISGHDNLYWYRRVMGKEIKFLLHFVKESKQDESGMPNNRFLAERTGGTYSTLKVQPAELEDSGVYFCASSPTQGPGYTFGSGTRLTVV.

The table lists this clone with a few counts. The rearrangement joins TRBV7-2 to TRBJ1-5; 7 bases are a match to TRBD1. The germline CDR1 and CDR2 sequences are SGHTA and FQGNSA. The CDR3 is made up of 14 amino acids. V shed 5 bases and J 2 bases; nucleotides not matched to a gene: 3. CDR3 DNA: TGTGCCAGCAGCGGCACAGGGGGCAATCAGCCCCAGCATTTT. This codes for CASSGTGGNQPQHF.

V usage is TRBV29-1 and J usage is TRBJ2-3, with 10 bases aligning to TRBD2. Germline CDR1 reads SQVTM; CDR2 reads ANQGSEA. The CDR3 has 13 residues. The V segment lost 6 bases and the J segment 3 bases; nucleotides outside the gene matches: 3. CDR3 DNA sequence: TGCAGCGTGCGGGGACTAGCGACAGATACGCAGTATTTT. Encoded protein: CSVRGLATDTQYF.

V is TRBV27 and J is TRBJ1-1; 8 nucleotides agree with TRBD1. The CDR3 spans 13 residues. The trim removed 0 bases at V and 11 bases at J, leaving 5 bases unmatched. Germline loops: CDR1 MNHEY, CDR2 SMNVEV (reference sequence). The CDR3 protein is CASSLSGTGAAFF. Written as DNA, the CDR3 is TGTGCCAGCAGTTTATCCGGGACAGGTGCCGCTTTCTTT.

This clone occurred many times. The rearrangement uses TRBV6-5 and TRBJ1-2; D may be TRBD1 (5 bases). The germline gives CDR1 MNHEY, CDR2 SVGAGI. The CDR3 sequence is 14 residues long. The germline V and J ends were trimmed by 7 bases and 2 bases, with 14 bases remaining between them. The CDR3 loop is CASKRRDSNYGYTF. DNA for the CDR3: TGTGCCAGCAAACGCCGGGACTCCAACTATGGCTACACCTTC.

The chain couples TRBV15 to TRBJ1-1, with unresolved D. Trimming pared 2 bases from V and 2 bases from J, leaving 9 bases between. The CDR3 totals 14 residues. Germline values: CDR1 LNHNV, CDR2 YYDKDF (reference sequence). CDR3: CATSRHPSNTEAFF. The CDR3 coding sequence is TGTGCCACCAGCAGACATCCAAGCAACACTGAAGCTTTCTTT.

The V gene is TRBV5-1, the J gene TRBJ1-2; D is unresolved. Trimming left V 4 bases short and J 8 bases short, with 15 bases between. Germline values: CDR1 SGHRS, CDR2 YFSETQ. The CDR3 totals 13 residues. In DNA form, the CDR3 reads TGCGCCAGCAGCCCGACTATCTGGGGAGGCTACACCTTC. Protein: CASSPTIWGGYTF.

V usage is TRBV10-1 and J usage is TRBJ2-7; 8 bases are a match to TRBD1. Germline trimming cut 6 bases from V and 3 bases from J; bases unmatched to any gene: 4. CDR3 length: 13 residues. Germline CDR1 WNHNN, CDR2 SYGVQD (reference sequence). The CDR3 loop is CASSPTGDYEQYF. For the CDR3, the DNA is TGCGCCAGCAGCCCGACAGGGGACTACGAGCAGTACTTC.

This clone appeared once. The chain recombines TRBV6-6 with TRBJ1-2; D is unclear. Deletions cut 6 bases from V and 7 bases from J, with 21 bases between. The CDR3 has 15 residues. Per the germline V gene, CDR1 is MNHNY and CDR2 is SVGAGI (reference sequence). The CDR3 DNA reads as TGTGCCAGCAGCCCCCTCGGGGTAGCCCGCGTTGGCTACACCTTC. It encodes CASSPLGVARVGYTF.

V is TRBV11-1 and J is TRBJ1-1; weak D call: TRBD1 (6 bases). This CDR3 is 12 amino acids long. The germline V gene encodes CDR1 SGHAT and CDR2 FQDESV (reference sequence). V was trimmed by 5 bases and J by 7 bases, leaving 11 bases between them. The CDR3 spells CASSLDRDEAFF. The CDR3 nucleotides are TGTGCCAGCAGCCTGGACAGAGATGAAGCTTTCTTT.

This clone was seen more than once but under ten times. V and J are TRBV6-6 and TRBJ2-7; D is possibly TRBD1 (6 bases). Germline values: CDR1 MNHNY, CDR2 SVGAGI (reference sequence). This CDR3 region has 13 residues. The V end was cut by 4 bases, the J end by 2 bases, with 9 bases between. CDR3 nucleotide sequence: TGTGCCAGCAGTTCAGAGGGGGCCTACGAGCAGTACTTC. This translates into CASSSEGAYEQYF.

This rearrangement joins TRBV23-1 to TRBJ1-2, with D maybe TRBD1 (5 bases). TRBV23-1 belongs to the ORF category, with a function that is uncertain. V was cut by 3 bases and J by 7 bases, with 12 bases left in between. This CDR3 comprises 13 residues. For the CDR3, the DNA is TGCGCCAGCAGTCAGGCGGCCGGGGGTGGCTACACCTTC. Its protein product is CASSQAAGGGYTF.

This clone was observed once. The chain uses TRBV28 and TRBJ1-2, with 10 bases matching TRBD1. CDR1 and CDR2 (germline): MDHEN, SYDVKM. This CDR3 has 16 residues. Trimming removed 6 bases from V and 4 bases from J; junction bases left unmatched: 11. DNA of the CDR3: TGTGCCAGCAGCTATCTCCGGGACAGGGGTGGCTATGGCTACACCTTC. Its translation is CASSYLRDRGGYGYTF.

Worth noting for this clone: The junction departs from the called germline gene at one end, perhaps through a read error. J is TRBJ2-2 and V is TRBV28; D may be TRBD2 (6 bases). The CDR3 covers 15 residues. The germline CDR1 and CDR2 sequences are MDHEN and SYDVKM. The CDR3 reads CASSFLWKNTGGLFF. As DNA, the CDR3 is TGTGCCAGCAGTTTTCTTTGGAAGAACACCGGGGGGCTGTTTTTT.

The V gene is TRBV2, the J gene TRBJ1-1; perhaps TRBD1 as D (6 bases). Germline V gives CDR1 SNHLY, CDR2 FYNNEI. V gave up 3 bases and J gave up 1 base, with 18 bases separating them. This CDR3 region has 17 residues. The CDR3 coding sequence is TGTGCCAGCAGTGAGGGTATTCGGACAGAGGCGAACACTGAAGCTTTCTTT. Its protein is CASSEGIRTEANTEAFF. The full variable domain, in which reference TRBV2 and TRBJ1-1 provide the parts outside the CDR3, is EPEVTQTPSHQVTQMGQEVILRCVPISNHLYFYWYRQILGQKVEFLVSFYNNEISEKSEIFDDQFSVERPDGSNFTLKIRSTKLEDSAMYFCASSEGIRTEANTEAFFGQGTRLTVV.

The chain combines TRBV11-2 with TRBJ2-7, with 8 bases identical to TRBD2. The trim removed 5 bases at V and 5 bases at J, leaving 14 bases unmatched. The CDR3 spans 16 residues. The germline gives CDR1 SGHAT, CDR2 FQNNGV. The CDR3 here is CASSGGRTSRADEQYF. The CDR3 nucleotides read TGTGCCAGCAGCGGGGGGAGGACTAGCCGGGCGGACGAGCAGTACTTC.

The rearrangement links TRBV30 to TRBJ2-3; D not certain. Germline V gene sequence: CDR1 GTSNPN, CDR2 SVGIG (reference sequence). The CDR3 covers 17 residues. Deletions cut 4 bases from V and 0 bases from J, with 20 bases between. CDR3: CAWIRLAKTLSTDTQYF. CDR3 DNA sequence: TGTGCCTGGATCAGACTCGCCAAAACCTTAAGCACAGATACGCAGTATTTT. Full variable domain (remainder filled in from reference TRBV30 and TRBJ2-3): SQTIHQWPATLVQPVGSPLSLECTVEGTSNPNLYWYRQAAGRGLQLLFYSVGIGQISSEVPQNLSASRPQDRQFILSSKKLLLSDSGFYLCAWIRLAKTLSTDTQYFGPGTRLTVL.

This clone occurred once. The V gene is TRBV27, the J gene TRBJ2-7, with D possibly TRBD1 on 5 matching bases. This CDR3 region has 16 residues. Germline-derived CDR1 and CDR2 are MNHEY and SMNVEV (reference sequence). Trimming cost V 3 bases and J 2 bases, with 17 bases left between them. CDR3 coding DNA: TGTGCCAGCAGTTTTTCTCGCAGGGCTTGGGCCTACGAGCAGTACTTC. Residues: CASSFSRRAWAYEQYF.

The CDR3: CASSPEVTSNQPQHF. The CDR3 DNA reads TGTGCCAGTAGCCCTGAGGTTACTAGCAATCAGCCCCAGCATTTT. The rearrangement joins TRBV19 to TRBJ1-5; D not resolved. With 6 bases removed from V and 0 bases from J, the gap between germline ends came to 12 bases. This CDR3 region has 15 residues. Germline values: CDR1 LNHDA, CDR2 SQIVND (reference sequence).

This sequence joins TRBV4-2 and TRBJ2-1; D is unresolved. Trimming removed 2 bases at V and 0 bases at J, with 11 bases between. The germline V gene encodes CDR1 LGHNA and CDR2 YNFKEQ. The CDR3 contains 16 residues. The CDR3 reads CASSQPISSSYNEQFF. The CDR3 DNA reads as TGTGCCAGCAGCCAACCGATTTCTAGCTCCTACAATGAGCAGTTCTTC.

The chain has TRBV11-2 and TRBJ2-7; 9 bases fit TRBD2. Germline V gives CDR1 SGHAT, CDR2 FQNNGV. The CDR3 is 17 residues long. V was pared by 2 bases and J by 2 bases, with 10 bases of the junction left unmatched. DNA of the CDR3: TGTGCCAGCAGCTTAAGTCCGGCTAGCGGGGCCACCTACGAGCAGTACTTC. It translates to CASSLSPASGATYEQYF.

The V and J genes are TRBV6-6 and TRBJ2-2; a weak D match, TRBD2 (7 bases). V was clipped by 7 bases and J by 5 bases, with 20 bases between them. Looked up from germline, CDR1 is MNHNY and CDR2 is SVGAGI (reference sequence). The CDR3 sequence is 16 residues long. This CDR3 is CASTERGAGWTGELFF. The CDR3 DNA follows: TGTGCCAGCACCGAACGGGGGGCCGGTTGGACCGGGGAGCTGTTTTTT.

The chain employs TRBV2 and TRBJ1-3, with 7 bases identical to TRBD1. The CDR3 extends over 18 amino acids. V trimming: 6 bases; J trimming: 2 bases; junction bases outside the gene matches: 16. Germline V lookup: CDR1 SNHLY, CDR2 FYNNEI. CDR3 loop: CASRKSLETGTTGNTIYF. DNA of the CDR3: TGTGCCAGCAGAAAGTCCCTCGAGACAGGGACGACTGGAAACACCATATATTTT.

The table lists this clone with a count of one. V and J are TRBV5-8 and TRBJ1-1; 10 bases are shared with TRBD1. From germline, CDR1 is SGHTS and CDR2 YDEGEE. This CDR3 contains 16 residues. Unmatched junction bases numbered 9, after V lost 4 bases and J lost 3 bases. DNA of the CDR3: TGTGCCAGCAGCGACCGGGACAGGGGTCAGGACACTGAAGCTTTCTTT. It encodes CASSDRDRGQDTEAFF.

The gene calls are TRBV28 and TRBJ1-5, with no clear D. The V gene's germline CDR1 is MDHEN and CDR2 SYDVKM. With 3 bases removed from V and 4 bases from J, the gap between germline ends came to 7 bases. There are 13 residues in the CDR3. In DNA form, the CDR3 reads TGTGCCAGCAGTTTGTTCGGTAATCAGCCCCAGCATTTT. Amino acid sequence: CASSLFGNQPQHF.

Only one count was recorded for this clone. The rearrangement uses TRBV29-1 and TRBJ2-5; D not resolved. The tail of the sequence fits TRBJ2-7 better, so the J call may be wrong. Germline-derived CDR1 and CDR2 are SQVTM and ANQGSEA. The CDR3 sequence is 11 residues long. CDR3 nucleotide sequence: TGCAGCGTTGGTGCAGGCTACGAGCAGTACTTC. Translated, it gives CSVGAGYEQYF.

The chain carries TRBV7-2 and TRBJ2-3; no clear D gene. The germline V and J ends were trimmed by 2 bases and 2 bases, with 11 bases remaining between them. The germline V gene encodes CDR1 SGHTA and CDR2 FQGNSA. The CDR3 is 15 residues long. The CDR3 DNA is TGTGCCAGCAGCTTAAATCCCGGTACCACAGATACGCAGTATTTT. Translated: CASSLNPGTTDTQYF.

This chain uses TRBV7-9 with TRBJ2-3; 10 nucleotides align to TRBD1. This CDR3 is built from 16 residues. Germline trimming cut 5 bases from V and 2 bases from J; bases unmatched to any gene: 7. Germline V gene lookup returns CDR1 SEHNR and CDR2 FQNEAQ (reference sequence). The CDR3 loop reads CASSLRDRGYTDTQYF. CDR3 in DNA: TGTGCCAGCAGCCTACGGGACAGGGGATACACAGATACGCAGTATTTT. Complete variable domain (other parts from reference TRBV7-9 and TRBJ2-3): DTGVSQNPRHKITKRGQNVTFRCDPISEHNRLYWYRQTLGQGPEFLTYFQNEAQLEKSRLLSDRFSAERPKGSFSTLEIQRTEQGDSAMYLCASSLRDRGYTDTQYFGPGTRLTVL.

J is TRBJ2-1 and V is TRBV2; TRBD1 aligns across 7 bases. The J segment lost 0 bases and the V segment lost 5 bases, leaving 7 bases of the junction unmatched. CDR1 is SNHLY, CDR2 FYNNEI, per germline. The CDR3 contains 16 residues. Written as DNA, the CDR3 is TGTGCCAGCAGTAGACAGGGAAACCCCTCCTACAATGAGCAGTTCTTC. Its protein product is CASSRQGNPSYNEQFF. Full variable domain (missing parts from reference TRBV2 and TRBJ2-1): EPEVTQTPSHQVTQMGQEVILRCVPISNHLYFYWYRQILGQKVEFLVSFYNNEISEKSEIFDDQFSVERPDGSNFTLKIRSTKLEDSAMYFCASSRQGNPSYNEQFFGPGTRLTVL.

This clone has a single count. The chain uses TRBV6-4 and TRBJ1-5; D remains ambiguous. The V end lost 3 bases, the J end lost 7 bases, and 10 bases lay between the germline ends. Germline-derived CDR1 and CDR2 are MRHNA and SNTAGT. The CDR3 is made up of 13 amino acids. The CDR3 loop reads CASSEPVQQPQHF. The DNA of the CDR3 is TGTGCCAGCAGTGAACCAGTTCAACAGCCCCAGCATTTT.

This sequence joins TRBV19 and TRBJ1-5; 8 bases are shared with TRBD1. CDR1 and CDR2 from the germline V gene are LNHDA and SQIVND (reference sequence). The ends lost 5 bases at V and 0 bases at J; junction bases unmatched: 6. The CDR3 spans 16 residues. Here the CDR3 DNA reads TGTGCCAGTAGTGACAGGGGCAGAAATAGCAATCAGCCCCAGCATTTT. Translated, it gives CASSDRGRNSNQPQHF.